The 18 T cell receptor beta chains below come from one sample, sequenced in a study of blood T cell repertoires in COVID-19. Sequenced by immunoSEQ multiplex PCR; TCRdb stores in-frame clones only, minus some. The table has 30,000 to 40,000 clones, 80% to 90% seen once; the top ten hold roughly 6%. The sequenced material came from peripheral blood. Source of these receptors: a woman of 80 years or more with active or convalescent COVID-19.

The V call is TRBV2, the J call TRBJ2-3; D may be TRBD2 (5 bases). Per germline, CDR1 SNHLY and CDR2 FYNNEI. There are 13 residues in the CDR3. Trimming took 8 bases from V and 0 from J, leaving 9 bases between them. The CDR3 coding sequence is TGTGCCAGCTCAGGAGGAAGCACAGATACGCAGTATTTT. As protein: CASSGGSTDTQYF.

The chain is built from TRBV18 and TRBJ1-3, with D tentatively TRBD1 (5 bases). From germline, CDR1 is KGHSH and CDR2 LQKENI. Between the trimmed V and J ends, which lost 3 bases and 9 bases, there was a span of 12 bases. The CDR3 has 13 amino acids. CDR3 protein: CASSPLDTSTIYF. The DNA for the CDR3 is TGTGCCAGCTCACCGCTGGACACCTCCACCATATATTTT.

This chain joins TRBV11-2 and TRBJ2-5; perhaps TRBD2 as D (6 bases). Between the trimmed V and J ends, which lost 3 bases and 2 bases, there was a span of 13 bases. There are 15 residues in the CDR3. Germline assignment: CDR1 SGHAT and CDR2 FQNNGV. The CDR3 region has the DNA TGTGCCAGCAGCTTTGGCGGAGGGTTTCAAGAGACCCAGTACTTC. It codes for CASSFGGGFQETQYF.

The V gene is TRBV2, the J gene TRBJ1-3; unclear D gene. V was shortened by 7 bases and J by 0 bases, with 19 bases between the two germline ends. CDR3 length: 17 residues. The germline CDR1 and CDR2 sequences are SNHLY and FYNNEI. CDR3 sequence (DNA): TGTGCCAGCACCTCCCCTAGCCCGGGGTCCTCTGGAAACACCATATATTTT. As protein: CASTSPSPGSSGNTIYF.

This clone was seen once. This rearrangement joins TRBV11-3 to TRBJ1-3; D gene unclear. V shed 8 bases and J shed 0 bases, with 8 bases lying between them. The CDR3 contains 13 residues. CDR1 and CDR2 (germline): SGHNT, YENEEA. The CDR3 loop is CASAGGSGNTIYF. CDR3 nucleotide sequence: TGTGCCAGCGCCGGTGGCTCTGGAAACACCATATATTTT.

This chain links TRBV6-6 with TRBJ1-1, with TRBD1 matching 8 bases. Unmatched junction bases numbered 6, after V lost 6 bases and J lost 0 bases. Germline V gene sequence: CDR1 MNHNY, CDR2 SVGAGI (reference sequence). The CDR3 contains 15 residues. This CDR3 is CASRDRVAMNTEAFF. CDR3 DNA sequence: TGTGCCAGCAGGGACAGGGTGGCCATGAACACTGAAGCTTTCTTT.

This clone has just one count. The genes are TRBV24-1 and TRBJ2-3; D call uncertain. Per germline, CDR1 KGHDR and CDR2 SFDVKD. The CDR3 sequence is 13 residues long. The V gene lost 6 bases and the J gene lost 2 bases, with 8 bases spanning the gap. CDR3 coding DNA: TGTGCCACCAGTAGTCCAGACACAGATACGCAGTATTTT. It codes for CATSSPDTDTQYF.

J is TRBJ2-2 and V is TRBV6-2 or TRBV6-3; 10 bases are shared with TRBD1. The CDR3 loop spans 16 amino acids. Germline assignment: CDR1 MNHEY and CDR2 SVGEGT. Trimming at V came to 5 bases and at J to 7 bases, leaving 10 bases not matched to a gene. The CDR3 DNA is TGTGCCAGCAGTAAGGCGACAGGGGGCGCGGTCGGGGAGCTGTTTTTT. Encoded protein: CASSKATGGAVGELFF.

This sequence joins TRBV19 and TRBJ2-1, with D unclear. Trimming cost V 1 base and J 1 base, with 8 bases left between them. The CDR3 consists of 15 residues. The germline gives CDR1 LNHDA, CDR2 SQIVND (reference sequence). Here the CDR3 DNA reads TGTGCCAGTAGTATAGGTGGCAGATCCTACAATGAGCAGTTCTTC. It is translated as CASSIGGRSYNEQFF. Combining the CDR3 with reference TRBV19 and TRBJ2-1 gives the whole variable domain DGGITQSPKYLFRKEGQNVTLSCEQNLNHDAMYWYRQDPGQGLRLIYYSQIVNDFQKGDIAEGYSVSREKKESFPLTVTSAQKNPTAFYLCASSIGGRSYNEQFFGPGTRLTVL.

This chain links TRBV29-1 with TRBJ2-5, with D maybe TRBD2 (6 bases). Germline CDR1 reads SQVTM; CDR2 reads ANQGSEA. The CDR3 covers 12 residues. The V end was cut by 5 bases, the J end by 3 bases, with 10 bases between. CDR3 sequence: CSVQGLEETQYF. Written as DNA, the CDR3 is TGCAGCGTTCAGGGACTGGAAGAGACCCAGTACTTC.

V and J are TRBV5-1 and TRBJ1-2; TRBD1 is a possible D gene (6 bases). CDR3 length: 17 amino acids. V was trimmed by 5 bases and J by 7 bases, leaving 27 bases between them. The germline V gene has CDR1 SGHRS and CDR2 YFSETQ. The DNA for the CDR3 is TGCGCCAGCAGTCCTTCACCCGGGACAATATTCTCCAGTGGCTACACCTTC. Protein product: CASSPSPGTIFSSGYTF. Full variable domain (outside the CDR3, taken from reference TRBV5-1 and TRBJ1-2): KAGVTQTPRYLIKTRGQQVTLSCSPISGHRSVSWYQQTPGQGLQFLFEYFSETQRNKGNFPGRFSGRQFSNSRSEMNVSTLELGDSALYLCASSPSPGTIFSSGYTFGSGTRLTVV.

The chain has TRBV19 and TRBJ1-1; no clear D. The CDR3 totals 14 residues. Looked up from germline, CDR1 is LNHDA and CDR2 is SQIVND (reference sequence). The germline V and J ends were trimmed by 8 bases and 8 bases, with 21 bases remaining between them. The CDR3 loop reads CASYKGGYGLEAFF. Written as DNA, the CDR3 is TGTGCCAGTTATAAGGGAGGCTACGGTCTCGAAGCTTTCTTT.

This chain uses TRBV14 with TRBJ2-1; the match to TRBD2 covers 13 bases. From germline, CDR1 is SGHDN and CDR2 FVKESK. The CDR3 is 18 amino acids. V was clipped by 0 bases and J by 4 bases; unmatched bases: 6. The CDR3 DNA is TGTGCCAGCAGCCAAGATTGGGGGACTAGCGGGGTATACAATGAGCAGTTCTTC. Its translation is CASSQDWGTSGVYNEQFF.

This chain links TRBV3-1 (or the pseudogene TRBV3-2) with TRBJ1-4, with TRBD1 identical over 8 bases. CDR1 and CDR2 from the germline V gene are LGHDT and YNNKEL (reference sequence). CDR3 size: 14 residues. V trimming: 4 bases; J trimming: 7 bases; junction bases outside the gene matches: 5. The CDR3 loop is CASSPRGQGEKLFF. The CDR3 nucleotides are TGTGCCAGCAGCCCCAGGGGGCAAGGTGAAAAACTGTTTTTT.

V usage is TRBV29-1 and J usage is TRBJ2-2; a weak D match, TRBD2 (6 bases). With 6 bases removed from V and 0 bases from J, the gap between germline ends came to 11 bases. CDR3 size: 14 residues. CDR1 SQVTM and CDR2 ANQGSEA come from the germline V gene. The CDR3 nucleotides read TGCAGCGTATCTAGCGCCGCGAACACCGGGGAGCTGTTTTTT. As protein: CSVSSAANTGELFF.

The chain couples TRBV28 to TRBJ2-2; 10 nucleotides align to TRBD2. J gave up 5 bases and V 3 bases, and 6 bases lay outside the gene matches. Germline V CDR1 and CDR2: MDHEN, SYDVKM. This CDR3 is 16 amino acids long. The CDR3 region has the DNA TGTGCCAGCAGTTTGGTGGCTAGCGGGAGTACCGGGGAGCTGTTTTTT. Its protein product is CASSLVASGSTGELFF.

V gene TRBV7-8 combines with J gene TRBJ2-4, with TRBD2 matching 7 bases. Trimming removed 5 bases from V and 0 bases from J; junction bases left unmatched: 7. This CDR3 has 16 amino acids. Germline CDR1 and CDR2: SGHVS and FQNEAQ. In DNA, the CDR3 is TGTGCCAGCAGCCATGGGGGGGGGTTAGCCAAAAACATTCAGTACTTC. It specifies CASSHGGGLAKNIQYF. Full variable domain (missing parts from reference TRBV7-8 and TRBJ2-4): GAGVSQSPRYKVAKRGQDVALRCDPISGHVSLFWYQQALGQGPEFLTYFQNEAQLDKSGLPSDRFFAERPEGSVSTLKIQRTQQEDSAVYLCASSHGGGLAKNIQYFGAGTRLSVL.

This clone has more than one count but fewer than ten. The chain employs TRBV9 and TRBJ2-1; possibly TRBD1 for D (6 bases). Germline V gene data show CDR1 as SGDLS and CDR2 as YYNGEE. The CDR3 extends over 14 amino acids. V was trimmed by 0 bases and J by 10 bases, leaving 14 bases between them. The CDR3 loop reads CASSVVGAGMEQFF. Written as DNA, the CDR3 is TGTGCCAGCAGCGTAGTGGGGGCTGGGATGGAGCAGTTCTTC. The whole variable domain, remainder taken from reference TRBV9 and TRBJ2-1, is DSGVTQTPKHLITATGQRVTLRCSPRSGDLSVYWYQQSLDQGLQFLIQYYNGEERAKGNILERFSAQQFPDLHSELNLSSLELGDSALYFCASSVVGAGMEQFFGPGTRLTVL.